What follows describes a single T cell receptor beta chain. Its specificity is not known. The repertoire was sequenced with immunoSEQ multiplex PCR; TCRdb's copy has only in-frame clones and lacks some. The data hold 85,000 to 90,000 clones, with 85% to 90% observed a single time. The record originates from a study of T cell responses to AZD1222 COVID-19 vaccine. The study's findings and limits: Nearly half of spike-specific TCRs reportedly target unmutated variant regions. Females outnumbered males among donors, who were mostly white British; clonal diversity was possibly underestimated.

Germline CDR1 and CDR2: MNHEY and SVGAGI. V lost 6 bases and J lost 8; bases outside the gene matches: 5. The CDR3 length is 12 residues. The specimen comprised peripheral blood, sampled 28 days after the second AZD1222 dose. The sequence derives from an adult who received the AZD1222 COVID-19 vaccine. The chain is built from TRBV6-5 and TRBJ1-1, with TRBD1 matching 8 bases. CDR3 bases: TGTGCCAGCAGATACGGGACAGGCGAAGCTTTCTTT. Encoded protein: CASRYGTGEAFF.